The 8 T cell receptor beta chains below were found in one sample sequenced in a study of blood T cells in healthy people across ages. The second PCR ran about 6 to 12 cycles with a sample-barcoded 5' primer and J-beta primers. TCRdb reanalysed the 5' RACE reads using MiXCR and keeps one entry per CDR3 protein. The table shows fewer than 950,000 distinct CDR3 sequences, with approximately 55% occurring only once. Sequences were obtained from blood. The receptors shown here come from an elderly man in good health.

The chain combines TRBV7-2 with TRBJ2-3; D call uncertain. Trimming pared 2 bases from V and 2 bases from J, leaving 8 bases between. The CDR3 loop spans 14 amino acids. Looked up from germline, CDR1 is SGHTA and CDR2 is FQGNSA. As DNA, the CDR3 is TGTGCCAGCAGCTTACTAAGGAACACAGATACGCAGTATTTT. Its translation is CASSLLRNTDTQYF.

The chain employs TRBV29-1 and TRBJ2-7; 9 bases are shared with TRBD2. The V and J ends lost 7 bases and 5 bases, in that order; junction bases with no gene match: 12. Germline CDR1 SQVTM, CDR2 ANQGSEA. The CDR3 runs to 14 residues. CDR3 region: CSARWREGSHEQYF. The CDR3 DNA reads TGCAGCGCCCGGTGGCGGGAGGGCTCTCACGAGCAGTACTTC.

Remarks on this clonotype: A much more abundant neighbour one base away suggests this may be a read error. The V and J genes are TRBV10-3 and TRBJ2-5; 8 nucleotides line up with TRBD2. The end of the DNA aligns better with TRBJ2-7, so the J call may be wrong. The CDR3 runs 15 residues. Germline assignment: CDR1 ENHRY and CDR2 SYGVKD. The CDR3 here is CAFSESGGRSFEQYF. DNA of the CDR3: TGTGCCTTCAGTGAGTCGGGCGGGAGGAGTTTCGAGCAGTACTTC.

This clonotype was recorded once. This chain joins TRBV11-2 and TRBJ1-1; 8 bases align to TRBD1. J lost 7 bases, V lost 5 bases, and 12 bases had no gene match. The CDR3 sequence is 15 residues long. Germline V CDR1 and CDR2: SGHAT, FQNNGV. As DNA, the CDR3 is TGTGCCAGCAGCCCACAGGACAGGGCTAACGGTGAAGCTTTCTTT. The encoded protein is CASSPQDRANGEAFF. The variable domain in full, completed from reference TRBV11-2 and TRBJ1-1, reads EAGVAQSPRYKIIEKRQSVAFWCNPISGHATLYWYQQILGQGPKLLIQFQNNGVVDDSQLPKDRFSAERLKGVDSTLKIQPAKLEDSAVYLCASSPQDRANGEAFFGQGTRLTVV.

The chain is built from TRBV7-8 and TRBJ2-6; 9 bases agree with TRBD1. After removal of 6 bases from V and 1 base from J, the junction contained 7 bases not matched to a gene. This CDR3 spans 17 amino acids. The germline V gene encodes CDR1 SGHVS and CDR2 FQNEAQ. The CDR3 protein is CASRRDRVSSGANVLTF. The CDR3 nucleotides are TGTGCCAGCAGGAGGGACAGGGTCTCTTCTGGGGCCAACGTCCTGACTTTC.

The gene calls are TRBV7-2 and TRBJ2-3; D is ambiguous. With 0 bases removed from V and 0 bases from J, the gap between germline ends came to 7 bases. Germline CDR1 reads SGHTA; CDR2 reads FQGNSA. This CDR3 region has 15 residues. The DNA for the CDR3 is TGTGCCAGCAGCTTAGCGCGGCCTAGCACAGATACGCAGTATTTT. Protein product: CASSLARPSTDTQYF.

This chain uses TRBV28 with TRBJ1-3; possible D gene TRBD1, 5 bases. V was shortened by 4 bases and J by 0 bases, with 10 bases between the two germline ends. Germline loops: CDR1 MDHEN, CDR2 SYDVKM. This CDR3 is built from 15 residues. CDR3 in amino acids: CASSYRGISGNTIYF. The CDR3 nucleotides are TGTGCCAGCAGTTATCGGGGGATCTCTGGAAACACCATATATTTT. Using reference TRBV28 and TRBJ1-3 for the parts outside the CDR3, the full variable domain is DVKVTQSSRYLVKRTGEKVFLECVQDMDHENMFWYRQDPGLGLRLIYFSYDVKMKEKGDIPEGYSVSREKKERFSLILESASTNQTSMYLCASSYRGISGNTIYFGEGSWLTVV.

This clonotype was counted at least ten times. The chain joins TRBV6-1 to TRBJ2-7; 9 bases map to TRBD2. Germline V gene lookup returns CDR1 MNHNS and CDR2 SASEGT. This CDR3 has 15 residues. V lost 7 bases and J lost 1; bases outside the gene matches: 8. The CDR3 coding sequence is TGTGCCAGCAAGGGGCCAAGCGGGAGGTCCTACGAGCAGTACTTC. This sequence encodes CASKGPSGRSYEQYF.